This is a list of T cell receptor beta chains from one sample in a study of blood T cell repertoires in COVID-19. Profiled with immunoSEQ multiplex PCR; TCRdb holds only in-frame clones, not every one. In the table there are 45,000 to 70,000 clones, about 91% of which are singletons. The material sequenced was peripheral blood. These receptors all come from a woman aged 60-75 years with active COVID-19. CDR3s include the opening cysteine and the closing phenylalanine or tryptophan. D genes are given only for firm matches. Where a row states a size, it is once, few, many or the class of an expanded clone; other rows omit it.

abundance	d_gene	j_gene	v_gene	CDR3aa	CDR3nt
-	TRBD1	TRBJ1-1	TRBV2	CASSPRQGTEAFF	TGTGCCAGCAGTCCCAGACAGGGGACTGAAGCTTTCTTT
-	-	TRBJ1-3	TRBV9	CASSNGNTIYF	TGTGCCAGCAGTAATGGAAACACCATATATTTT
once	-	TRBJ2-1	TRBV6-5	CASLLPTSSYNEQFF	TGTGCCAGCTTACTCCCCACGAGCTCCTACAATGAGCAGTTCTTC
-	TRBD1	TRBJ1-1	TRBV12-3/TRBV12-4	CASSLQGATEAFF	TGTGCCAGCAGTCTACAGGGGGCGACTGAAGCTTTCTTT
-	-	TRBJ2-3	TRBV29-1	CSVRPTDTQYF	TGCAGCGTCAGGCCAACAGATACGCAGTATTTT
-	-	TRBJ1-3	TRBV2	CASSRGESGNTIYF	TGTGCCAGCAGCCGCGGGGAATCTGGAAACACCATATATTTT
-	TRBD1	TRBJ1-6	TRBV20-1	CSASGQGNSPLHF	TGCAGTGCTAGTGGACAGGGGAATTCACCCCTCCACTTT
-	TRBD1	TRBJ1-5	TRBV6-5	CASSYSSTGGNQPQHF	TGTGCCAGCAGTTACTCGTCCACAGGGGGCAATCAGCCCCAGCATTTT
-	-	TRBJ1-6	TRBV5-6	CASSLGGSYNSPLHF	TGTGCCAGCAGCTTGGGCGGATCCTATAATTCACCCCTCCACTTT
-	-	TRBJ1-4	TRBV4-2	CASSHPLGDKGEKLFF	TGTGCCAGCAGCCATCCCCTCGGGGACAAGGGGGAAAAACTGTTTTTT
-	TRBD1	TRBJ1-3	TRBV3-1/TRBV3-2	CASSSRQGTDTIYF	TGTGCCAGCAGCTCTCGACAGGGGACGGACACCATATATTTT
-	-	TRBJ2-7	TRBV7-2	CASSLTSSYEQYF	TGTGCCAGCAGCTTAACTTCATCTTACGAGCAGTACTTC
-	-	TRBJ1-5	TRBV6-4	CASSDGGLQPQHF	TGTGCCAGCAGTGATGGGGGCCTACAGCCCCAGCATTTT
medium-sized	-	TRBJ2-7	TRBV19	CASSDPGMTYEQYF	TGTGCCAGTAGTGACCCGGGTATGACCTACGAGCAGTACTTC
-	TRBD1	TRBJ1-5	TRBV2	CASRPGTGGVQPQHF	TGTGCCAGCAGACCCGGGACAGGGGGCGTTCAGCCCCAGCATTTT
few	-	TRBJ1-1	TRBV5-4	CASMEGVNMNTEAFF	TGTGCCAGCATGGAAGGGGTGAACATGAACACTGAAGCTTTCTTT
-	-	TRBJ1-3	TRBV10-3	CAINLDSKLRNTIYF	TGTGCCATCAACCTAGACAGCAAGCTCAGAAACACCATATATTTT
once	TRBD1	TRBJ2-3	TRBV29-1	CSVDRGLTDTQYF	TGCAGCGTGGACAGGGGGCTCACAGATACGCAGTATTTT
-	-	TRBJ2-3	TRBV11-2	CASSPWRGPGTDTQYF	TGTGCCAGCTCCCCCTGGAGGGGGCCCGGGACAGATACGCAGTATTTT
-	-	TRBJ2-3	TRBV7-3	CASSLASDTQYF	TGTGCCAGCAGCTTAGCGTCTGATACGCAGTATTTT
-	-	TRBJ2-1	TRBV10-2	CASSELNEQFF	TGCGCCAGCAGTGAGTTAAATGAGCAGTTCTTC
-	-	TRBJ1-5	TRBV15	CATSRDSRDNQPQHF	TGTGCCACCAGCAGAGATAGCAGGGACAATCAGCCCCAGCATTTT
once	-	TRBJ2-4	TRBV3-1/TRBV3-2	CASPSRGAKNIQYF	TGTGCCAGCCCCTCTCGCGGGGCCAAAAACATTCAGTACTTC
-	TRBD2	TRBJ2-1	TRBV3-1/TRBV3-2	CASSPGWGGSYNEQFF	TGTGCCAGCAGCCCAGGTTGGGGGGGCTCCTACAATGAGCAGTTCTTC
-	TRBD2	TRBJ2-3	TRBV4-3	CASSQDLAGVGDTQYF	TGCGCCAGCAGCCAAGATTTAGCGGGGGTGGGGGATACGCAGTATTTT
-	TRBD2	TRBJ2-5	TRBV7-9	CASSLEVLAAQETQYF	TGTGCCAGCAGCTTGGAAGTGCTAGCGGCCCAAGAGACCCAGTACTTC
-	-	TRBJ1-3	TRBV5-1	CASSLGQASGNTIYF	TGCGCCAGCAGCTTGGGGCAGGCCTCTGGAAACACCATATATTTT
-	TRBD1	TRBJ2-3	TRBV7-2	CASSLVGTGFTDTQYF	TGTGCCAGCAGCTTAGTTGGGACAGGGTTCACAGATACGCAGTATTTT
-	TRBD1	TRBJ1-1	TRBV5-1	CASRGQGPERNTEAFF	TGCGCCAGCAGGGGACAGGGTCCAGAAAGGAACACTGAAGCTTTCTTT
-	TRBD1	TRBJ1-5	TRBV19	CASSRGTGGQPQHF	TGTGCCAGTAGTAGAGGGACAGGGGGTCAGCCCCAGCATTTT
-	-	TRBJ1-3	TRBV4-2	CASSQDTGSLLGNTIYF	TGTGCCAGCAGCCAAGATACAGGGAGTCTTCTTGGAAACACCATATATTTT
-	-	TRBJ1-3	TRBV3-1/TRBV3-2	CASSQPLKSSGNTIYF	TGTGCCAGCAGCCAACCCCTGAAGAGCTCTGGAAACACCATATATTTT
-	-	TRBJ2-7	TRBV7-9	CASSLGSGESYEQYF	TGTGCCAGCAGCTTAGGTTCTGGGGAGTCCTACGAGCAGTACTTC
-	TRBD2	TRBJ2-1	TRBV4-1	CASSQEAGGAEQFF	TGCGCCAGCAGCCAAGAAGCGGGGGGAGCTGAGCAGTTCTTC
-	-	TRBJ1-1	TRBV6-6	CASSLTGSNTEAFF	TGTGCCAGCAGCCTCACAGGGTCGAACACTGAAGCTTTCTTT
-	TRBD2	TRBJ2-3	TRBV7-6	CASSPLAGGTDTQYF	TGTGCCAGCAGCCCACTAGCGGGGGGGACAGATACGCAGTATTTT
-	TRBD1	TRBJ1-5	TRBV7-8	CASSPWTGSQPQHF	TGTGCCAGCAGCCCTTGGACAGGGAGTCAGCCCCAGCATTTT
-	TRBD2	TRBJ2-7	TRBV7-8	CASSQTSGAYEQYF	TGTGCCAGCAGCCAGACTAGCGGGGCCTACGAGCAGTACTTC
-	-	TRBJ2-1	TRBV7-2	CASSRRGGYNEQFF	TGTGCCAGCAGCCGCAGAGGGGGTTACAATGAGCAGTTCTTC
-	TRBD1	TRBJ2-3	TRBV5-4	CASSLAGQATDTQYF	TGTGCCAGCAGCTTGGCGGGACAGGCCACAGATACGCAGTATTTT
-	TRBD1	TRBJ1-2	TRBV7-3	CASSPQGGRTGGDYGYTF	TGTGCCAGCAGCCCACAGGGCGGCAGGACAGGGGGCGACTATGGCTACACCTTC
-	TRBD2	TRBJ2-2	TRBV5-4	CASSLLSGGPTGELFF	TGTGCCAGCAGCTTGCTTAGCGGGGGGCCCACCGGGGAGCTGTTTTTT
-	TRBD1	TRBJ1-6	TRBV4-1	CASSQPDRGAGNSPLHF	TGCGCCAGCAGCCAACCGGACAGGGGAGCGGGTAATTCACCCCTCCACTTT
-	-	TRBJ2-3	TRBV3-1/TRBV3-2	CASSPTRPGRRGSYTDTQYF	TGTGCCAGCAGCCCTACCCGACCCGGGCGGCGGGGATCCTACACAGATACGCAGTATTTT
-	-	TRBJ1-2	TRBV4-3	CASSQEFRSNPGYTF	TGCGCCAGCAGCCAAGAATTCAGGTCTAACCCTGGCTACACCTTC
-	-	TRBJ2-2	TRBV5-5	CASSSAALGELFF	TGTGCCAGCAGCTCGGCGGCGCTCGGGGAGCTGTTTTTT
-	TRBD2	TRBJ2-7	TRBV6-1	CASSEPSGGGYEQYF	TGTGCCAGCAGTGAACCATCCGGGGGGGGCTACGAGCAGTACTTC
-	TRBD1	TRBJ2-1	TRBV7-3	CASSSTGTGGDEQFF	TGTGCCAGCAGCTCAACCGGGACAGGGGGCGATGAGCAGTTCTTC
-	-	TRBJ1-1	TRBV14	CASSQERLMNTEAFF	TGTGCCAGCAGCCAAGAGCGCCTTATGAACACTGAAGCTTTCTTT
-	TRBD2	TRBJ2-1	TRBV11-2	CASSLEGGLRRGEQFF	TGTGCCAGCAGCTTAGAGGGGGGACTACGAAGAGGTGAGCAGTTCTTC
-	-	TRBJ2-7	TRBV7-2	CASSLVRDTRRGEQYF	TGTGCCAGCAGCCTTGTCCGGGACACCCGACGGGGCGAGCAGTACTTC
-	TRBD1	TRBJ1-2	TRBV30	CAYPEKRTGIGYTF	TGTGCCTACCCGGAAAAGAGGACAGGGATCGGCTACACCTTC